In its sample, the clone carrying this TCR beta chain was seen once. Losses at the gene ends were 4 bases for V and 4 bases for J; bases not matched to a gene: 2. The CDR3 totals 13 residues. CDR1 and CDR2 (germline): SGHAT, FQNNGV. The entry originates in a study of cytomegalovirus exposure and HLA in healthy donors. The PCR employed 60 Vbeta primers together with 13 Jbeta primers. The data were produced by immunoSEQ multiplex PCR, yet TCRdb's version contains in-frame clones alone and is incomplete. The sample lists 100,000 to 140,000 clones, around 76% occurring once. Sequenced input: PBMCs. This receptor was taken from a man aged 18-30 years in good health and CMV-seronegative. V usage is TRBV11-2 and J usage is TRBJ2-7; 9 bases line up with TRBD1. In nucleotides, the CDR3 is TGTGCCAGCAGCTGGGGGACAGGGTACGAGCAGTACTTC. Protein product: CASSWGTGYEQYF.